These 12 T cell receptor beta chains originate from one sample sequenced in a study of T cells expressing NK-cell markers. TCRdb reprocessed the 5' RACE reads and keeps a single row for each CDR3 protein, giving no DNA. This sample's clone table lists about 550,000 distinct CDR3 sequences. The source material was blood T cells: a sorted CD56 or NKG2C T cell subset, CD4+ or CD8+ T cells, or bulk PBMC T cells (not recorded which). The receptors were gathered from a man between 18 and 35 years old in good health.

The chain is built from TRBV28 and TRBJ2-7; TCRdb outputs TRBD2, but without DNA this stays unchecked. Germline loops: CDR1 MDHEN, CDR2 SYDVKM. The CDR3 totals 11 residues. CDR3 region: CASMEAYEQYF.

CDR3 region: CASSYSADKIYNEQFF. The chain links TRBV6-5 to TRBJ2-1; the TRBD1 assignment by TCRdb is unverifiable without DNA. The CDR3 runs to 16 residues. Germline CDR1 and CDR2: MNHEY and SVGAGI.

V usage is TRBV6-5 and J usage is TRBJ2-3; the D gene TCRdb calls, TRBD1, cannot be checked with no DNA. Germline values: CDR1 MNHEY, CDR2 SVGAGI. This CDR3 region has 18 residues. CDR3 in amino acids: CASSYSSGAYSSTDTQYF.

The gene calls are TRBV7-2 and TRBJ2-1. CDR3 size: 11 residues. Germline V gene sequence: CDR1 SGHTA, CDR2 FQGNSA. CDR3 protein: CASSFGIGQFF.

CDR3 sequence reads: CAISESQHSPSSYNEQFF. The chain combines TRBV10-3 with TRBJ2-1. Per the germline V gene, CDR1 is ENHRY and CDR2 is SYGVKD. This CDR3 is built from 18 residues.

The chain couples TRBV20-1 to TRBJ2-3; TCRdb's assignment of TRBD2 cannot be checked, as there is no DNA. Germline-derived CDR1 and CDR2 are DFQATT and SNEGSKA (reference sequence). The CDR3 has 15 amino acids. The CDR3 sequence: CSAFQREFFPDTQYF.

The V and J genes are TRBV11-2 and TRBJ2-4; TCRdb selects TRBD1, and the lack of DNA leaves this call unchecked. The CDR3 sequence is 13 residues long. Germline CDR1 and CDR2: SGHAT and FQNNGV. The CDR3 region is CASSRDGKNIQYF. Supplemented by reference TRBV11-2 and TRBJ2-4, the full variable domain reads EAGVAQSPRYKIIEKRQSVAFWCNPISGHATLYWYQQILGQGPKLLIQFQNNGVVDDSQLPKDRFSAERLKGVDSTLKIQPAKLEDSAVYLCASSRDGKNIQYFGAGTRLSVL.

The rearrangement joins TRBV7-8 to TRBJ2-1; the D gene TCRdb calls, TRBD2, cannot be checked with no DNA. Germline V gene lookup returns CDR1 SGHVS and CDR2 FQNEAQ. CDR3 size: 18 residues. CDR3 loop: CASSLESLGPPMGNEQFF.

This chain connects TRBV20-1 to TRBJ1-1; the TCRdb call, TRBD1, lacks DNA for checking. The germline V gene encodes CDR1 DFQATT and CDR2 SNEGSKA (reference sequence). CDR3 size: 14 residues. Here the CDR3 reads CSARYSGGGTEAFF.

The chain employs TRBV29-1 and TRBJ1-1; the TCRdb call, TRBD1, lacks DNA for checking. Germline V gives CDR1 SQVTM, CDR2 ANQGSEA. CDR3 length: 11 residues. The CDR3 sequence: CSIGTGVEAFF.

This chain uses TRBV20-1 with TRBJ2-7; no DNA is available, so the TRBD2 call from TCRdb remains unchecked. Germline CDR1 and CDR2: DFQATT and SNEGSKA (reference sequence). The CDR3 consists of 13 residues. The CDR3 is CSAETSGTGEQYF.

V is TRBV25-1 and J is TRBJ2-1. This CDR3 has 13 amino acids. Germline lookup yields CDR1 MGHDK and CDR2 SYGVNS. The CDR3: CASSELEVTEQFF.